The entry that follows covers one T cell receptor beta chain sequence. This CDR3 contains 16 residues. V was clipped by 2 bases and J by 6 bases, with 17 bases between them. CDR1 and CDR2 (germline): GTSNPN, SVGIG (reference sequence). The data were produced by immunoSEQ multiplex PCR, yet TCRdb's version contains in-frame clones alone and is incomplete. The sample lists 440,000 or so clones; about 90% were seen once. The source of the sample is a study of Ad26.COV2.S vaccination and SARS-CoV-2 variants. About the research overall: Participant was drawn from the COV1001 Ad26.COV2.S trial arm. The authors gave Ad26.COV2.S intramuscularly, either once or twice 56 days apart.

The treatment here: around 19 received Ad26.COV2.S at low or high dose, single or two shots; about 5 received placebo; per-sample allocation not given. Material that was analyzed had been drawn on day 63 after the first vaccine or placebo injection. The receptor's source is a person aged 18-65 years who received the Ad26.COV2.S COVID-19 vaccine or a placebo. This specimen consisted of peripheral blood, obtained in a trial of Ad26.COV2.S vaccine versus placebo. The gene calls are TRBV30 and TRBJ1-6; TRBD1 might be the D (5 bases). The CDR3 loop is CAWSRGPNQGNSPLHF. The CDR3 DNA is TGTGCCTGGAGTCGAGGACCAAACCAGGGTAATTCACCCCTCCACTTT.